Each of the 13 T cell receptor beta chains below was sequenced from the same sample in a study of T cells expressing NK-cell markers. Each CDR3 protein gets one entry in TCRdb, which reprocessed the 5' RACE reads and gives no DNA. In all, the sample yields hundreds of thousands of distinct CDR3 sequences. Sequencing was done on a sample of blood T cells: a sorted CD56 or NKG2C T cell subset, CD4+ or CD8+ T cells, or bulk PBMC T cells (not recorded which). The receptors derive from a woman between 18 and 70 years old in good health.

The rearrangement joins TRBV29-1 to TRBJ2-4; without DNA, the TCRdb call of TRBD1 cannot be checked. CDR3 size: 13 residues. Germline V gene sequence: CDR1 SQVTM, CDR2 ANQGSEA. CDR3 loop: CSVAGTGDVIQYF. The complete variable domain, with remaining parts taken from reference TRBV29-1 and TRBJ2-4, reads SAVISQKPSRDICQRGTSLTIQCQVDSQVTMMFWYRQQPGQSLTLIATANQGSEATYESGFVIDKFPISRPNLTFSTLTVSNMSPEDSSIYLCSVAGTGDVIQYFGAGTRLSVL.

This sequence joins TRBV5-1 and TRBJ2-5; TCRdb's D call of TRBD2 is untestable without DNA. The CDR3 extends over 17 amino acids. CDR1 is SGHRS, CDR2 YFSETQ, per germline. CDR3 region: CASSSGLAGEKEETQYF. Combining the CDR3 with reference TRBV5-1 and TRBJ2-5 gives the whole variable domain KAGVTQTPRYLIKTRGQQVTLSCSPISGHRSVSWYQQTPGQGLQFLFEYFSETQRNKGNFPGRFSGRQFSNSRSEMNVSTLELGDSALYLCASSSGLAGEKEETQYFGPGTRLLVL.

The J gene is TRBJ2-3, the V gene TRBV20-1; there is no DNA to check the TCRdb D call of TRBD2. From germline, CDR1 is DFQATT and CDR2 SNEGSKA (reference sequence). This CDR3 has 14 residues. Here the CDR3 reads CSASLAGGPDTQYF.

J is TRBJ2-2 and V is TRBV10-3; TCRdb selects TRBD1, and the lack of DNA leaves this call unchecked. Per germline, CDR1 ENHRY and CDR2 SYGVKD. This CDR3 comprises 15 residues. The CDR3 loop reads CAISLRGPNTGELFF.

V is TRBV6-5 and J is TRBJ2-2; TCRdb reports TRBD1, a call that lacks DNA to check it against. CDR3 length: 12 amino acids. CDR1 MNHEY and CDR2 SVGAGI come from the germline V gene. The CDR3 sequence is CASSKTVGELFF.

The V call is TRBV20-1, the J call TRBJ2-1; no DNA is available, so the TRBD1 call from TCRdb remains unchecked. This CDR3 has 12 residues. CDR1 and CDR2 from the germline V gene are DFQATT and SNEGSKA (reference sequence). The CDR3 loop reads CSASQGANEQFF.

The rearrangement joins TRBV5-1 to TRBJ2-5; there is no DNA to check the TCRdb D call of TRBD1. The CDR3 contains 14 residues. CDR1 is SGHRS, CDR2 YFSETQ, per germline. The chain's CDR3 is CASSRGRPEETQYF.

The V call is TRBV28, the J call TRBJ2-5. Germline V gene lookup returns CDR1 MDHEN and CDR2 SYDVKM. The CDR3 has 13 residues. CDR3 sequence reads: CASSLGEKETQYF.

The rearrangement uses TRBV11-2 and TRBJ2-6; TCRdb names TRBD2, which stays unverified in the absence of DNA. The CDR3 totals 18 residues. Germline CDR1 and CDR2: SGHAT and FQNNGV. The CDR3 sequence is CASSLGRGRGSGANVLTF.

This sequence joins TRBV20-1 and TRBJ2-7; TCRdb's D call of TRBD2 is untestable without DNA. CDR3 size: 17 residues. Germline V gene data show CDR1 as DFQATT and CDR2 as SNEGSKA (reference sequence). CDR3 loop: CSADSGPYGSTRNEQYF.

The J gene is TRBJ2-7, the V gene TRBV6-1; without DNA, the TCRdb call of TRBD2 cannot be checked. The CDR3 covers 13 residues. Germline V gene lookup returns CDR1 MNHNS and CDR2 SASEGT. The CDR3 is CASTLAGTYEQYF.

J is TRBJ2-7 and V is TRBV28; without DNA, the TCRdb call of TRBD2 cannot be checked. The CDR3 covers 11 residues. CDR1 is MDHEN, CDR2 SYDVKM, per germline. The chain's CDR3 is CASRQGLAWGF.

V gene TRBV20-1 combines with J gene TRBJ1-5; TCRdb proposes TRBD1, but this gene call is untestable without DNA. CDR3 size: 13 residues. The germline V gene encodes CDR1 DFQATT and CDR2 SNEGSKA (reference sequence). The CDR3 sequence is CSAREAGGQPQHF.